This entry lists 16 T cell receptor beta chains sequenced from one sample in a study of blood T cell repertoires in COVID-19. Profiling relied on immunoSEQ multiplex PCR, and the TCRdb table lists in-frame clones only, not all of them. Here the sample spans about 120,000 clones, about four fifths being singletons. The sample was peripheral blood. The origin of the receptors is a human donor in a cohort sampled during active COVID-19.

This clone was seen once. This chain links TRBV20-1 with TRBJ2-5; 10 bases agree with TRBD2. The ends lost 3 bases at V and 2 bases at J; junction bases unmatched: 6. Per the germline V gene, CDR1 is DFQATT and CDR2 is SNEGSKA (reference sequence). This CDR3 comprises 15 residues. The DNA for the CDR3 is TGCAGTGCTAGTGGTAGCGGGGGGCCGCAAGAGACCCAGTACTTC. Its translation: CSASGSGGPQETQYF.

The rearrangement links TRBV5-4 to TRBJ2-7; TRBD1 is a possible D gene (5 bases). V gave up 4 bases and J gave up 0 bases, with 8 bases separating them. The V gene's germline CDR1 is SGHNT and CDR2 YYREEE (reference sequence). The CDR3 contains 13 residues. CDR3: CASSPTVSYEQYF. CDR3 coding DNA: TGTGCCAGCAGCCCGACAGTCTCCTACGAGCAGTACTTC. The full variable domain, with the rest looked up from reference TRBV5-4 and TRBJ2-7, is ETGVTQSPTHLIKTRGQQVTLRCSSQSGHNTVSWYQQALGQGPQFIFQYYREEENGRGNFPPRFSGLQFPNYSSELNVNALELDDSALYLCASSPTVSYEQYFGPGTRLTVT.

The chain uses TRBV6-6 and TRBJ1-2, with 8 bases fitting TRBD1. This CDR3 region has 14 residues. Germline trimming cut 6 bases from V and 5 bases from J; bases unmatched to any gene: 8. Looked up from germline, CDR1 is MNHNY and CDR2 is SVGAGI (reference sequence). The DNA for the CDR3 is TGTGCCAGCAGAATCCCGGGACAGGATTATGGCTACACCTTC. The encoded protein is CASRIPGQDYGYTF.

The chain recombines TRBV25-1 with TRBJ1-4, with 7 bases matching TRBD1. V gave up 8 bases and J gave up 8 bases; unmatched junction bases: 8. Germline values: CDR1 MGHDK, CDR2 SYGVNS. The CDR3 has 13 residues. CDR3 residues: CASSRQGGEKLFF. The CDR3 DNA reads TGTGCCAGCTCCCGACAGGGAGGAGAAAAACTGTTTTTT. The variable domain in full, completed from reference TRBV25-1 and TRBJ1-4, reads EADIYQTPRYLVIGTGKKITLECSQTMGHDKMYWYQQDPGMELHLIHYSYGVNSTEKGDLSSESTVSRIRTEHFPLTLESARPSHTSQYLCASSRQGGEKLFFGSGTQLSVL.

This chain uses TRBV5-1 with TRBJ1-1; D perhaps matches TRBD1 (5 bases). Per the germline V gene, CDR1 is SGHRS and CDR2 is YFSETQ. The length of the CDR3 is 17 residues. V lost 0 bases to trimming and J lost 8 bases, with 23 bases between them. The CDR3 region has the DNA TGCGCCAGCAGCTTGGCCTCGTTGGGGCAGGGCATGGTGGAAGCTTTCTTT. This codes for CASSLASLGQGMVEAFF.

This chain uses TRBV21-1 with TRBJ1-2; no DNA check was done on the table's D call, TRBD1. TRBV21-1 is a pseudogene locus. The CDR3 is made up of 13 amino acids. CDR3 bases: TGTGCCAGCAGCATAAGGACAAACTATGGCTACACCTTC. As protein: CASSIRTNYGYTF.

This chain joins TRBV5-1 and TRBJ1-2; 10 bases line up with TRBD1. The CDR3 covers 15 residues. Germline V lookup: CDR1 SGHRS, CDR2 YFSETQ. V trimming: 6 bases; J trimming: 5 bases; junction bases outside the gene matches: 10. The CDR3 DNA sequence: TGCGCCAGCAAGGAGACAGGGGGCGTTCATTATGGCTACACCTTC. Amino acid sequence: CASKETGGVHYGYTF.

The chain employs TRBV18 and TRBJ2-5, with TRBD1 identical over 7 bases. The CDR3 consists of 16 residues. The V gene end was trimmed by 3 bases and the J gene end by 1 base; junction bases not matched to a gene: 8. CDR1 is KGHSH and CDR2 is LQKENI in the germline V gene. In nucleotides, the CDR3 is TGTGCCAGCTCACCGTTTATGGGACAGATCCAAGAGACCCAGTACTTC. Protein product: CASSPFMGQIQETQYF.

This chain uses TRBV5-1 with TRBJ2-7; possible D gene TRBD1, 6 bases. Trimming left V 2 bases short and J 4 bases short, with 13 bases between. CDR3 length: 14 residues. Germline CDR1 SGHRS, CDR2 YFSETQ. DNA of the CDR3: TGCGCCAGCAGCTTCCCAGGGGATGGGTACGAGCAGTACTTC. Amino acids: CASSFPGDGYEQYF.

The rearrangement uses TRBV24-1 and TRBJ1-5; D might be TRBD1 (6 bases). From germline, CDR1 is KGHDR and CDR2 SFDVKD. Deletions cut 4 bases from V and 1 base from J, with 13 bases between. The CDR3 totals 16 residues. The CDR3 is CATSDPLDRSNQPQHF. The CDR3 DNA is TGTGCCACCAGTGACCCCCTCGACAGGAGCAATCAGCCCCAGCATTTT.

The chain couples TRBV18 to TRBJ2-3; TRBD2 matches at 9 bases. Germline assignment: CDR1 KGHSH and CDR2 LQKENI. The CDR3 runs 20 residues. Germline trimming cut 3 bases from V and 1 base from J; bases unmatched to any gene: 17. CDR3 amino acids: CASSPPLGAGGPTGTDTQYF. DNA for the CDR3: TGTGCCAGCTCACCCCCGCTGGGCGCGGGGGGGCCGACGGGCACAGATACGCAGTATTTT.

This clone was seen a few times. The V and J genes are TRBV18 and TRBJ1-5; TRBD1 agrees at 12 bases. V lost 3 bases, J lost 6 bases, and 12 bases stayed unmatched. The CDR3 spans 18 residues. Germline V gene data show CDR1 as KGHSH and CDR2 as LQKENI. The CDR3 nucleotides are TGTGCCAGCTCACCTGACCGGGGACAGGGGGCATCAAGTCAGCCCCAGCATTTT. As protein: CASSPDRGQGASSQPQHF. Together with reference TRBV18 and TRBJ1-5, the CDR3 gives the full variable domain: NAGVMQNPRHLVRRRGQEARLRCSPMKGHSHVYWYRQLPEEGLKFMVYLQKENIIDESGMPKERFSAEFPKEGPSILRIQQVVRGDSAAYFCASSPDRGQGASSQPQHFGDGTRLSIL.

The V call is TRBV28, the J call TRBJ2-3; D not certain. CDR1 and CDR2 (germline): MDHEN, SYDVKM. V lost 7 bases, J lost 0 bases, and 5 bases lay in between. The CDR3 contains 12 residues. The CDR3 bases are TGTGCCAGCACCGTCAGCACAGATACGCAGTATTTT. Translating gives CASTVSTDTQYF.

With respect to this clone: Within the sample, other DNA sequences also encode this same CDR3. The chain has TRBV5-1 and TRBJ2-1; D is uncertain. Germline values: CDR1 SGHRS, CDR2 YFSETQ. The CDR3 has 14 residues. Trimming took off 3 bases at V and 4 bases at J, with 11 bases between the two ends. Here the CDR3 reads CASSWAASYNEQFF. In DNA, the CDR3 is TGCGCCAGCAGCTGGGCTGCGTCTTACAATGAGCAGTTCTTC.

The genes are TRBV6-6 and TRBJ2-7; D possibly corresponds to TRBD1 (5 bases). CDR1 and CDR2 from the germline V gene are MNHNY and SVGAGI (reference sequence). The CDR3 runs 14 residues. V was pared by 6 bases and J by 5 bases, with 17 bases between. The CDR3 is CASRGAGLGDEQYF. CDR3 coding DNA: TGTGCCAGCAGAGGTGCAGGCCTAGGGGACGAGCAGTACTTC.

The CDR3 sequence: CASIRTEQGQRGTEAFF. CDR3 nucleotide sequence: TGCGCCAGCATTCGGACGGAACAGGGGCAGAGGGGCACTGAAGCTTTCTTT. The chain is built from TRBV5-1 and TRBJ1-1; TRBD1 matches at 7 bases. V was pared by 6 bases and J by 4 bases, with 18 bases of the junction left unmatched. CDR1 is SGHRS, CDR2 YFSETQ, per germline. The CDR3 runs 17 residues.